What follows are 22 T cell receptor beta chains derived from one specimen sequenced in a study of T-cell memory formation after mild COVID-19. TCRdb reprocessed the 5' RACE reads via MiXCR and lists one record per CDR3 protein. This sample has under 600,000 distinct CDR3 sequences, with about 20% found just once. Material for sequencing was PBMCs or a T cell subset sorted from them (not recorded which). These receptors were collected from an adult woman who had mild COVID-19 (a few samples of this study predate the infection). Cell type and time point are not known.

This clonotype showed up just a few times. V is TRBV6-6 and J is TRBJ1-4; maybe TRBD1 (5 bases). CDR1 MNHNY and CDR2 SVGAGI come from the germline V gene (reference sequence). This CDR3 has 15 amino acids. The ends were cut back, 6 bases at V and 8 bases at J, with 19 bases in the middle. CDR3 in amino acids: CASSTHGAVGEKLFF. The CDR3 nucleotides are TGTGCCAGCAGCACCCATGGGGCGGTTGGGGAAAAACTGTTTTTT.

A few counts support this clonotype. The chain links TRBV7-6 to TRBJ1-6; no definite D call. Trimming stripped 5 bases from V and 7 bases from J, with 15 bases between. The germline V gene has CDR1 SGHVS and CDR2 FNYEAQ. This CDR3 comprises 15 residues. CDR3 bases: TGTGCCAGCAGCCCCAACTTAGTCAGCAATTCACCCCTCCACTTT. It yields the protein CASSPNLVSNSPLHF. The full variable domain, rest sourced from reference TRBV7-6 and TRBJ1-6, is GAGVSQSPRYKVTKRGQDVALRCDPISGHVSLYWYRQALGQGPEFLTYFNYEAQQDKSGLPNDRFSAERPEGSISTLTIQRTEQRDSAMYRCASSPNLVSNSPLHFGNGTRLTVT.

The chain uses TRBV4-1 and TRBJ2-1; 14 bases are a match to TRBD2. The germline gives CDR1 MGHRA, CDR2 YSYEKL. The CDR3 has 17 amino acids. The trim removed 3 bases at V and 5 bases at J, leaving 6 bases unmatched. CDR3 protein: CASSQARLAGGNNEQFF. The DNA for the CDR3 is TGCGCCAGCAGCCAGGCCAGACTAGCGGGGGGGAACAATGAGCAGTTCTTC.

This clonotype has only a few counts. This chain links TRBV7-9 with TRBJ2-7; D remains unclear. Trimming removed 5 bases from V and 2 bases from J, with 19 bases in between. CDR1 and CDR2 (germline): SEHNR, FQNEAQ (reference sequence). This CDR3 comprises 16 residues. CDR3 bases: TGTGCCAGCAGCCCCACGGGCGGTAAGTGGACCTACGAGCAGTACTTC. This translates into CASSPTGGKWTYEQYF.

The chain couples TRBV5-1 to TRBJ1-2, with 7 bases that match TRBD1. V lost 4 bases, J lost 0 bases, and 6 bases stayed unmatched. The CDR3 length is 15 residues. Germline assignment: CDR1 SGHRS and CDR2 YFSETQ. The CDR3 nucleotides are TGCGCCAGCAGCGCCTACAGGGGTGCTAACTATGGCTACACCTTC. Protein sequence: CASSAYRGANYGYTF.

There are a few counts of this clonotype. The chain is built from TRBV12-3 or TRBV12-4 and TRBJ2-7, with unresolved D. There are 16 residues in the CDR3. V lost 3 bases to trimming and J lost 6 bases, with 21 bases between them. The CDR3 sequence is CASSFNGPAPSVEQYF. In DNA, the CDR3 is TGTGCCAGCAGTTTTAATGGTCCGGCACCTTCCGTCGAGCAGTACTTC.

This clonotype was observed a handful of times. The chain has TRBV20-1 and TRBJ2-1; 9 positions match TRBD2. Germline V gives CDR1 DFQATT, CDR2 SNEGSKA (reference sequence). V shed 3 bases and J 10 bases; nucleotides not matched to a gene: 4. The CDR3 extends over 12 amino acids. CDR3 sequence: CSASGLAGEQFF. The CDR3 DNA reads TGCAGTGCTAGTGGGCTAGCGGGAGAGCAGTTCTTC.

In this sample, this clonotype turned up once. An end of the junction differs from the germline gene, which may be a read error. The V call is TRBV5-1, the J call TRBJ1-1, with TRBD1 identical over 8 bases. The CDR3 covers 15 residues. The germline V gene encodes CDR1 SGHRS and CDR2 YFSETQ. In DNA form, the CDR3 reads TGCGACAGCAGCGGGCAGGGGGCCATGAACACTGAAGCTTTCTTT. Its protein product is CDSSGQGAMNTEAFF.

This clonotype was detected only a few times. The chain uses TRBV9 and TRBJ2-7; perhaps D is TRBD1 or TRBD2 (5 bases each). The germline gives CDR1 SGDLS, CDR2 YYNGEE. Trimming shortened V by 4 bases and J by 4 bases, and 21 bases separated the two germline ends. CDR3 length: 16 amino acids. CDR3 in DNA: TGTGCCAGCAGCACCGCCGGGACCCGGAGGTGGTACGAGCAGTACTTC. Translation gives CASSTAGTRRWYEQYF.

This clonotype was picked up many times. This chain joins TRBV12-3 or TRBV12-4 and TRBJ1-1; D uncertain. Between the trimmed V and J ends, which lost 3 bases and 3 bases, there was a span of 2 bases. The CDR3 consists of 11 residues. The CDR3 DNA reads as TGTGCCAGCAGTTTTGACACTGAAGCTTTCTTT. It translates to CASSFDTEAFF.

This clonotype was recorded a few times. The V and J genes are TRBV12-3 or TRBV12-4 and TRBJ2-1, with 8 bases that match TRBD2. This CDR3 has 13 residues. After removal of 4 bases from V and 6 bases from J, the junction contained 2 bases not matched to a gene. The CDR3 loop is CASSSRGGNEQFF. Here the CDR3 DNA reads TGTGCCAGCAGTTCCCGGGGGGGCAATGAGCAGTTCTTC.

The rearrangement uses TRBV6-5 and TRBJ2-6; D is ambiguous. CDR1 MNHEY and CDR2 SVGAGI come from the germline V gene. Trimming took 10 bases from V and 1 from J, leaving 5 bases between them. The CDR3 sequence is 12 residues long. The CDR3 nucleotides read TGTGCCACCTTGTCTGGGGCCAACGTCCTGACTTTC. Amino acids: CATLSGANVLTF.

This clonotype was found a few times. The V gene is TRBV20-1, the J gene TRBJ2-2; possibly TRBD1 for D (6 bases). Germline CDR1 DFQATT, CDR2 SNEGSKA (reference sequence). Trimming took 5 bases from V and 2 from J, leaving 9 bases between them. This CDR3 has 13 amino acids. CDR3 sequence (DNA): TGCAGTGCTGGGACAACTAACACCGGGGAGCTGTTTTTT. Translated, it gives CSAGTTNTGELFF.

This clonotype was seen only a few times. The V gene is TRBV7-6, the J gene TRBJ2-7; D unclear. V was pared by 5 bases and J by 6 bases, with 17 bases between. Germline CDR1 is SGHVS and CDR2 is FNYEAQ. The CDR3 has 14 residues. This CDR3 is CASSVSTSLGEQYF. The CDR3 DNA sequence: TGTGCCAGCAGCGTCAGCACGAGTTTGGGCGAGCAGTACTTC.

This clonotype was seen a handful of times. The CDR3 spells CASNPGTGGWGTDTQYF. The CDR3 DNA sequence: TGTGCCAGCAACCCAGGGACAGGGGGCTGGGGCACAGATACGCAGTATTTT. V is TRBV2 and J is TRBJ2-3; 12 nucleotides agree with TRBD1. The trim removed 7 bases at V and 1 base at J, leaving 9 bases unmatched. CDR1 and CDR2 (germline): SNHLY, FYNNEI. The CDR3 is 17 amino acids.

This sequence joins TRBV4-1 and TRBJ2-1, with TRBD2 identical over 10 bases. The CDR3 contains 18 residues. Trimming took 0 bases from V and 0 from J; bases not matched to a gene: 5. Per the germline V gene, CDR1 is MGHRA and CDR2 is YSYEKL. Here the CDR3 reads CASSQDRLAGVSYNEQFF. CDR3 DNA: TGCGCCAGCAGCCAAGATCGGCTAGCGGGAGTCTCCTACAATGAGCAGTTCTTC.

This clonotype was counted only a few times. V gene TRBV20-1 combines with J gene TRBJ2-2; TRBD2 might be the D (7 bases). The germline V gene has CDR1 DFQATT and CDR2 SNEGSKA (reference sequence). The CDR3 spans 14 residues. CDR3 amino acids: CSARRGPNTGELFF. CDR3 sequence (DNA): TGCAGCGCCAGGCGGGGGCCGAACACCGGGGAGCTGTTTTTT.

The rearrangement joins TRBV5-6 to TRBJ2-1, with TRBD2 matching 7 bases. The CDR3 extends over 14 amino acids. V lost 0 bases and J lost 4; bases outside the gene matches: 1. Germline V gene data show CDR1 as SGHDT and CDR2 as YYEEEE. The CDR3 here is CASSLVAGYNEQFF. The DNA of the CDR3 is TGTGCCAGCAGCTTGGTAGCGGGTTACAATGAGCAGTTCTTC.

The V and J genes are TRBV12-3 or TRBV12-4 and TRBJ2-2; 8 nucleotides align to TRBD1. This CDR3 is built from 13 residues. V was pared by 7 bases and J by 7 bases, with 5 bases of the junction left unmatched. The DNA for the CDR3 is TGTGCCAGCATCCAGGGGGCGAGCGGGGAGCTGTTTTTT. Its translation: CASIQGASGELFF.

This chain links TRBV20-1 with TRBJ2-2; D remains unclear. This CDR3 is built from 15 residues. V gave up 3 bases and J gave up 4 bases, with 15 bases separating them. CDR1 and CDR2 from the germline V gene are DFQATT and SNEGSKA (reference sequence). The CDR3 loop reads CSARGLGLSTGELFF. The DNA for the CDR3 is TGCAGTGCTAGGGGATTAGGGCTAAGCACCGGGGAGCTGTTTTTT.

The J gene is TRBJ2-1, the V gene TRBV12-3 or TRBV12-4, with 7 bases matching TRBD2. The CDR3 length is 13 residues. Germline trimming cut 6 bases from V and 7 bases from J; bases unmatched to any gene: 6. DNA of the CDR3: TGTGCCAGCAGAGCGGGACTTACAAATGAGCAGTTCTTC. This translates into CASRAGLTNEQFF.

This clonotype has only a few counts. The chain links TRBV24-1 to TRBJ2-4; TRBD1 matches 10 bases. The CDR3 sequence is 15 residues long. After removal of 4 bases from V and 8 bases from J, the junction contained 7 bases not matched to a gene. Germline loops: CDR1 KGHDR, CDR2 SFDVKD. The CDR3 nucleotides read TGTGCCACCAGTGAAGAGACAGGGGGCTTGGACATTCAGTACTTC. Encoded protein: CATSEETGGLDIQYF.